Sequencing of this T cell receptor (beta chain) was carried out in a study of shared T cell receptors in the human thymus. Clones were sequenced by immunoSEQ multiplex PCR, and TCRdb holds only the in-frame ones, with some missing. The data hold 600,000 or so clones, with approximately 87% observed a single time. CDR1 is MDHEN and CDR2 is SYDVKM in the germline V gene. The length of the CDR3 is 16 residues. Trimming pared 6 bases from V and 0 bases from J, leaving 18 bases between. The same sample was also studied in work on human thymus T cells. This second study says: In thymic and blood repertoires alike, V and J usage looked biased.

V gene TRBV28 combines with J gene TRBJ2-7; a weak D match, TRBD1 (6 bases). The material sequenced was thymocytes. This clonotype originated in a boy in the first two years of life with a congenital heart defect. This chain's CDR3 is CASRPDRPRSSYEQYF. The DNA for the CDR3 is TGTGCCAGCAGACCGGACAGACCAAGGAGCTCCTACGAGCAGTACTTC.